The 8 T cell receptor beta chains given below trace back to one sample, sequenced in a study of blood T cell repertoires in COVID-19. The data were produced by immunoSEQ multiplex PCR, yet TCRdb's version contains in-frame clones alone and is incomplete. The data contain a few hundred thousand clones, around 88% of them seen just once; the ten biggest clones take up approximately 6.6%. Sequences were obtained from peripheral blood. These receptors came from a woman between 25 and 40 years old who had recovered from COVID-19.

V and J are TRBV3-1 (or the pseudogene TRBV3-2) and TRBJ2-5; possibly TRBD1 for D (5 bases). Trimming pared 0 bases from V and 4 bases from J, leaving 18 bases between. The V gene's germline CDR1 is LGHDT and CDR2 YNNKEL (reference sequence). CDR3 length equals 17 residues. In nucleotides, the CDR3 is TGTGCCAGCAGCCAAGAAGGTGCCAGGGTTTGGGCAGAGACCCAGTACTTC. This encodes CASSQEGARVWAETQYF.

J is TRBJ2-7 and V is TRBV5-1, with TRBD1 matching 9 bases. The CDR3 runs to 15 residues. Germline CDR1 and CDR2: SGHRS and YFSETQ. Losses at the gene ends were 4 bases for V and 5 bases for J; bases not matched to a gene: 10. CDR3 DNA: TGCGCCAGCAGCCTAGGACAGGGGCGGCGACACGAGCAGTACTTC. Translated: CASSLGQGRRHEQYF.

This clone occurred once. This chain connects TRBV7-3 to TRBJ2-1; TRBD2 aligns across 10 bases. V was clipped by 2 bases and J by 3 bases; unmatched bases: 7. The CDR3 totals 17 residues. Germline V gene sequence: CDR1 SGHTA, CDR2 FQGTGA. The DNA of the CDR3 is TGTGCCAGCAGCTTATGGGCCGGGACTAGCGACTACAATGAGCAGTTCTTC. Its translation: CASSLWAGTSDYNEQFF.

The genes are TRBV10-3 and TRBJ2-7; 9 bases fit TRBD1. The V and J ends lost 6 bases and 5 bases, in that order; junction bases with no gene match: 8. The CDR3 runs to 14 residues. Germline lookup yields CDR1 ENHRY and CDR2 SYGVKD. The CDR3 DNA sequence: TGTGCCATCAGAAAGACAGGGGGGGCCAACGAGCAGTACTTC. This sequence encodes CAIRKTGGANEQYF.

The V call is TRBV19, the J call TRBJ2-6, with 8 bases that match TRBD1. The CDR3 runs 14 residues. Germline values: CDR1 LNHDA, CDR2 SQIVND (reference sequence). J lost 2 bases, V lost 9 bases, and 3 bases had no gene match. The CDR3 nucleotides are TGTGCCAGCAAACAGGGGGCTGGGGCCAACGTCCTGACTTTC. It translates to CASKQGAGANVLTF.

The chain carries TRBV5-1 and TRBJ2-7; 9 nucleotides match TRBD2. Germline-derived CDR1 and CDR2 are SGHRS and YFSETQ. V lost 2 bases to trimming and J lost 0 bases; unmatched junction nucleotides: 6. This CDR3 is 16 amino acids long. The CDR3 DNA follows: TGCGCCAGCAGCTTCCTAGCGGGGTCCAGCTCCTACGAGCAGTACTTC. As protein: CASSFLAGSSSYEQYF.

This clone showed up just a few times. This chain uses TRBV5-1 with TRBJ1-4; 7 bases are a match to TRBD1. The CDR3 runs 14 residues. Germline CDR1 and CDR2: SGHRS and YFSETQ. Trimming removed 3 bases from V and 4 bases from J; junction bases left unmatched: 3. CDR3 in amino acids: CASSYTGDNEKLFF. CDR3 DNA: TGCGCCAGCAGCTATACAGGGGATAATGAAAAACTGTTTTTT.

The rearrangement joins TRBV5-1 to TRBJ1-6, with 7 bases fitting TRBD1. The V and J ends lost 4 bases and 5 bases, in that order; junction bases with no gene match: 9. CDR1 is SGHRS, CDR2 YFSETQ, per germline. CDR3 length: 16 residues. The CDR3 loop is CASSLGQVLDNSPLHF. The DNA of the CDR3 is TGCGCCAGCAGCCTAGGACAGGTTTTGGATAATTCACCCCTCCACTTT.